The rows below give T cell receptor beta chains drawn from one sample of a study of early T cells in non-severe SARS-CoV-2 infection. Each CDR3 protein gets one entry after TCRdb re-called the 5' RACE reads with MiXCR. The sample contains 15,000 to 20,000 distinct CDR3 sequences, approximately 4.8% of which appear only once. Sequencing was done on a sample of whole blood. These receptors came from an adult who was a healthcare worker with PCR-confirmed SARS-CoV-2 infection or an uninfected control (not recorded which). Both conserved end residues are part of each CDR3. The D gene is left open where the match is weak. Not every row has a clone size; where given, it reads once, few, many or a size class.

D gene	V gene	clone size	J gene	CDR3 protein	CDR3 DNA
-	TRBV18	many	TRBJ1-1	CASSTGPWTEAFF	TGTGCCAGCTCAACAGGGCCGTGGACTGAAGCTTTCTTT
-	TRBV6-5	few	TRBJ2-5	CASREVETQYF	TGTGCCAGCAGGGAGGTAGAGACCCAGTACTTC
-	TRBV29-1	medium-sized	TRBJ2-1	CSVGGPGLGNEQFF	TGCAGCGTTGGTGGACCAGGACTTGGGAATGAGCAGTTCTTC
-	TRBV11-3	many	TRBJ2-5	CASSREETQYF	TGTGCCAGCAGCAGGGAAGAGACCCAGTACTTC
-	TRBV27	many	TRBJ2-3	CASSLYGTDTQYF	TGTGCCAGCAGTTTATACGGCACAGATACGCAGTATTTT
-	TRBV7-9	many	TRBJ2-5	CASSYNRETQYF	TGTGCCAGCAGCTATAACAGAGAGACCCAGTACTTC
TRBD2	TRBV2	-	TRBJ2-3	CASSYPAGGPNTDTQYF	TGTGCCAGCAGTTACCCAGCGGGAGGGCCTAACACAGATACGCAGTATTTT
-	TRBV28	many	TRBJ1-2	CASSFPRRTISNYGYTF	TGTGCCAGCAGTTTCCCGAGGCGGACAATCTCTAACTATGGCTACACCTTC
-	TRBV11-2	few	TRBJ2-3	CASSSGYSGTDTQYF	TGTGCCAGCAGCTCAGGGTACAGCGGCACAGATACGCAGTATTTT
TRBD1	TRBV7-6	many	TRBJ1-6	CASSLEPGQSNSPLHF	TGTGCCAGCAGCTTAGAGCCGGGACAGTCTAATTCACCCCTCCACTTT
-	TRBV28	many	TRBJ2-7	CASSPHPRAGEQYF	TGTGCCAGCAGTCCACATCCCCGGGCGGGCGAGCAGTACTTC
TRBD1	TRBV7-2	many	TRBJ2-2	CASSPGQVNTGELFF	TGTGCCAGCAGCCCCGGACAGGTTAACACCGGGGAGCTGTTTTTT
-	TRBV7-2	-	TRBJ2-1	CASSLEGDSGLYNEQFF	TGTGCCAGCAGCTTAGAAGGGGATAGCGGCCTATACAATGAGCAGTTCTTC
TRBD2	TRBV5-1	-	TRBJ2-2	CASSILSGSGTGELFF	TGCGCCAGCAGCATACTTAGCGGGAGCGGCACCGGGGAGCTGTTTTTT
-	TRBV3-1	few	TRBJ1-6	CASSQLGRNSPLHF	TGTGCCAGCAGCCAACTCGGGCGAAATTCACCCCTCCACTTT
TRBD2	TRBV5-4	many	TRBJ2-1	CASSRAGEVHEQFF	TGTGCCAGCAGTCGAGCGGGAGAGGTCCATGAGCAGTTCTTC
TRBD2	TRBV6-2/TRBV6-3	many	TRBJ2-5	CATETGTSDQETQYF	TGTGCCACAGAAACCGGGACTAGCGATCAAGAGACCCAGTACTTC
-	TRBV14	-	TRBJ2-7	CASSQENGGEYEQYF	TGTGCCAGCAGCCAAGAAAACGGGGGAGAGTACGAGCAGTACTTC
TRBD2	TRBV3-1	-	TRBJ2-5	CASSAWTSQETQYF	TGTGCCAGCAGCGCTTGGACTAGCCAAGAGACCCAGTACTTC
-	TRBV7-7	-	TRBJ2-1	CASSLAEADEQFF	TGTGCCAGCAGCTTAGCGGAGGCCGATGAGCAGTTCTTC
-	TRBV12-3/TRBV12-4	few	TRBJ1-1	CASMWNTEAFF	TGTGCCAGCATGTGGAACACTGAAGCTTTCTTT
-	TRBV7-2	many	TRBJ2-1	CASIGGGSSYNEQFF	TGTGCCAGCATCGGGGGCGGGAGCTCCTACAATGAGCAGTTCTTC
-	TRBV11-2	medium-sized	TRBJ1-1	CASGMTDYTEAFF	TGTGCCAGCGGAATGACGGATTACACTGAAGCTTTCTTT
-	TRBV28	few	TRBJ2-5	CASRILSLRDASVTQYF	TGTGCCAGCAGGATCCTCTCCCTCCGGGACGCCTCCGTGACCCAGTACTTC
-	TRBV6-4	many	TRBJ1-2	CASSDPYYGYTF	TGTGCCAGCAGTGACCCCTACTATGGCTACACCTTC
TRBD1	TRBV25-1	few	TRBJ2-1	CASRDRASYNEQFF	TGTGCCAGCAGAGACAGGGCATCCTACAATGAGCAGTTCTTC
TRBD1	TRBV12-3/TRBV12-4	many	TRBJ2-1	CASILTGGNEQFF	TGTGCCAGCATCCTGACAGGGGGGAATGAGCAGTTCTTC
-	TRBV7-9	many	TRBJ2-7	CASSLKPGLEEQYF	TGTGCCAGCAGCTTAAAACCGGGGTTGGAGGAGCAGTACTTC
-	TRBV20-1	medium-sized	TRBJ2-3	CSARPSLDTQYF	TGCAGTGCTAGACCTAGCCTAGATACGCAGTATTTT
TRBD2	TRBV27	medium-sized	TRBJ2-5	CASSSGTSGRQTQYF	TGTGCCAGCAGTTCCGGGACTAGCGGGAGACAGACCCAGTACTTC
-	TRBV3-1	-	TRBJ1-1	CASRLGQRAEAFF	TGTGCCAGCAGGCTGGGGCAGCGCGCTGAAGCTTTCTTT
TRBD2	TRBV12-3/TRBV12-4	medium-sized	TRBJ2-3	CASRAQQRGITDTQYF	TGTGCCAGCAGGGCTCAGCAGCGGGGGATCACAGATACGCAGTATTTT
TRBD2	TRBV7-3	medium-sized	TRBJ2-1	CASSLTAGARLDEQFF	TGTGCCAGCAGCTTAACAGCGGGAGCGCGTCTCGATGAGCAGTTCTTC
-	TRBV30	many	TRBJ2-2	CAWALKGPSGVLFF	TGTGCCTGGGCCCTGAAAGGGCCTTCGGGCGTGCTGTTTTTT
TRBD2	TRBV7-9	-	TRBJ2-1	CASSSWTGLVFEQFF	TGTGCCAGCAGCTCGTGGACCGGACTAGTTTTTGAGCAGTTCTTC
-	TRBV7-6	many	TRBJ2-3	CASSLAGAADTQYF	TGTGCCAGCAGCTTAGCGGGAGCGGCAGATACGCAGTATTTT
TRBD1	TRBV10-3	few	TRBJ1-1	CAISEVQGAGGAFF	TGTGCCATCAGTGAGGTACAGGGGGCGGGTGGAGCTTTCTTT
-	TRBV7-2	medium-sized	TRBJ2-1	CASSQAGSNEQFF	TGTGCCAGCAGTCAAGCAGGGAGCAATGAGCAGTTCTTC
-	TRBV30	many	TRBJ2-3	CAWSVRADTQYF	TGTGCCTGGAGTGTACGGGCGGATACGCAGTATTTT
-	TRBV27	-	TRBJ1-4	CASSSIPSTPEKLFF	TGTGCCAGCAGTTCCATACCCTCGACACCCGAAAAACTGTTTTTT
TRBD2	TRBV20-1	many	TRBJ2-3	CLGAGGAQDTQYF	TGCCTCGGAGCGGGGGGGGCTCAGGATACGCAGTATTTT